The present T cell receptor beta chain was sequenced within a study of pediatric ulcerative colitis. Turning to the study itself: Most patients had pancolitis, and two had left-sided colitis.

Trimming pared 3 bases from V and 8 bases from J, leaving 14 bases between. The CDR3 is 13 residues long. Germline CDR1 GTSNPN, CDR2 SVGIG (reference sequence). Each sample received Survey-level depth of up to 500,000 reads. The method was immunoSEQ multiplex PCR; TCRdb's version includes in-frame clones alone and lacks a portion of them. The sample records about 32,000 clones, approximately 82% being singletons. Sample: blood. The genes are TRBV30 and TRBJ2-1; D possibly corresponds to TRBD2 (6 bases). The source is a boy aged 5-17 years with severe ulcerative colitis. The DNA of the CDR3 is TGTGCCTGGAGCTTCATGACGGGGGATGAGCAGTTCTTC. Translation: CAWSFMTGDEQFF.